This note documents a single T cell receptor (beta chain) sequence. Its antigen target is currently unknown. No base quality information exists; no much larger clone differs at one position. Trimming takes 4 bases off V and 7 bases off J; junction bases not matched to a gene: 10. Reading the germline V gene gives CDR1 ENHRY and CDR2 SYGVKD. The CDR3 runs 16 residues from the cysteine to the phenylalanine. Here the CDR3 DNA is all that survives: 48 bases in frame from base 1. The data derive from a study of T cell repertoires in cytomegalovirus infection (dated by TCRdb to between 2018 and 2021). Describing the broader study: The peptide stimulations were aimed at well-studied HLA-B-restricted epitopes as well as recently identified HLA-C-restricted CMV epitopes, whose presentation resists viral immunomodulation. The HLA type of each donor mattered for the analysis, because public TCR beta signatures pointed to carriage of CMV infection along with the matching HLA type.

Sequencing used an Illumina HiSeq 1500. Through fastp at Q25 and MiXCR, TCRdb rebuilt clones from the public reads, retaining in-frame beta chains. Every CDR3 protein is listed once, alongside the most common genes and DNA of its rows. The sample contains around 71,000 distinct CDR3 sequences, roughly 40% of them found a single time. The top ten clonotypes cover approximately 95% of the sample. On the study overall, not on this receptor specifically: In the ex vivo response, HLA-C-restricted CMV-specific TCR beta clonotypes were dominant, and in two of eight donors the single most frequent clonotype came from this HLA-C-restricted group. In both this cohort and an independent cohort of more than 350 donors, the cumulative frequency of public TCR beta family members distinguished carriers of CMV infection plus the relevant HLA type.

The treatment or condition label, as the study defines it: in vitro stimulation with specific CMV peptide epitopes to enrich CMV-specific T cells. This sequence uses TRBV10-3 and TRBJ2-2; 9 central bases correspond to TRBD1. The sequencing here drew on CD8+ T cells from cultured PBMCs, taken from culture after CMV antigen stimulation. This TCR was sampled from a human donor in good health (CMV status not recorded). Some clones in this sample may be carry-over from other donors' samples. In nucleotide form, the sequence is TGTGCCATCAGTGTAACCCGGGACAGGGTGAACGGGGAGCTGTTTTTT. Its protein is CAISVTRDRVNGELFF.